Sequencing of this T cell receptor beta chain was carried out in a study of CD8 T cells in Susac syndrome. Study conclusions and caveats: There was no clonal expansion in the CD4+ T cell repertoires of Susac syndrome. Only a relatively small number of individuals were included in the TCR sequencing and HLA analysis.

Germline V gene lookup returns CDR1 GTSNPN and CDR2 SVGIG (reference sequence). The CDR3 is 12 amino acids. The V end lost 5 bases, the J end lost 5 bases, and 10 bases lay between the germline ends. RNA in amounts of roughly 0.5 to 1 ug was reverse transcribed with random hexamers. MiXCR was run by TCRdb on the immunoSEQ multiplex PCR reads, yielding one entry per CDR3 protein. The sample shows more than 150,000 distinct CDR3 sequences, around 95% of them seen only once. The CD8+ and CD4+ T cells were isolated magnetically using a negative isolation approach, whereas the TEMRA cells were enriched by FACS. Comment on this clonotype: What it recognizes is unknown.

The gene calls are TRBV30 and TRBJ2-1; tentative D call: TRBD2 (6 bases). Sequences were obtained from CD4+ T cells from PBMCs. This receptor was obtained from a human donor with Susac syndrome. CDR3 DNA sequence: TGTGCCTGGGGGAGGCAAGACAATGAGCAGTTCTTC. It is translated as CAWGRQDNEQFF.